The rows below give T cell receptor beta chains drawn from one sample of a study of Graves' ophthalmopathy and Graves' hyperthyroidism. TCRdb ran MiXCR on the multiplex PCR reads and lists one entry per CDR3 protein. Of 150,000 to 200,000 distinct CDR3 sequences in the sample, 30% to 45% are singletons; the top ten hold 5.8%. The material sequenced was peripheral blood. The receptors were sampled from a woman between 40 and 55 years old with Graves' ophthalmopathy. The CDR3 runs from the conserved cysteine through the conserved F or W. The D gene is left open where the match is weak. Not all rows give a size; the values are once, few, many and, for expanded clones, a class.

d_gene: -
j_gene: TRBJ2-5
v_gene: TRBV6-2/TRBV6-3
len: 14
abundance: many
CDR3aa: CASSEQVPKKTQYF
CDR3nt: TGTGCCAGCAGTGAGCAGGTTCCGAAAAAGACCCAGTACTTC

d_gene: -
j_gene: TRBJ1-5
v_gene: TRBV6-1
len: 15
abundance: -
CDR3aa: CASSARGPRWQPQHF
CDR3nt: TGTGCCAGCAGTGCAAGGGGTCCTCGGTGGCAGCCCCAGCATTTT

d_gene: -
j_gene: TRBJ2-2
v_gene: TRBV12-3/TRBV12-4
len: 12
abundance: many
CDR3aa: CASSFRGWELFF
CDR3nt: TGTGCCAGCAGTTTTCGGGGGTGGGAGCTGTTTTTT

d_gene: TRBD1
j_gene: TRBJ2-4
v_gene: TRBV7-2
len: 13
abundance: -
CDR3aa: CASSSGQGDIQYF
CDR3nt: TGTGCCAGCAGCAGCGGACAGGGGGACATTCAGTACTTC

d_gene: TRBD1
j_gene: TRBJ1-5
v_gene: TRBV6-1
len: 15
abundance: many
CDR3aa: CASSEGGTGGQPQHF
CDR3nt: TGTGCCAGCAGTGAAGGGGGGACAGGAGGACAGCCCCAGCATTTT

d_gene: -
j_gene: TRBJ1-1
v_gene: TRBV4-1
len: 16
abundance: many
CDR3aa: CASSQDGGNMNTEAFF
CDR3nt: TGCGCCAGCAGCCAAGACGGAGGAAACATGAACACTGAAGCTTTCTTT

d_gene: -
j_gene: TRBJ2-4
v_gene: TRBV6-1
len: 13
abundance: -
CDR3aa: CASQRQGRDIQYF
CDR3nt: TGTGCCAGCCAGCGCCAAGGGCGGGACATTCAGTACTTC

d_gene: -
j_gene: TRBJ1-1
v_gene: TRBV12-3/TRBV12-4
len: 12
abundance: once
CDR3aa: CASWPSGAEALF
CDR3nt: TGTGCCAGCTGGCCTTCGGGGGCTGAAGCTTTATTT

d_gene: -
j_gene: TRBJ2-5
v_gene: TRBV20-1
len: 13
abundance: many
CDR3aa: CSARGRTEETQYF
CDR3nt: TGCAGTGCTAGGGGACGGACGGAAGAGACCCAGTACTTC

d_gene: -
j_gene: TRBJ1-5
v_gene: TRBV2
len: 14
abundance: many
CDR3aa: CASSDTFSNQPQHF
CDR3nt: TGTGCCAGCAGTGACACGTTTAGCAATCAGCCCCAGCATTTT

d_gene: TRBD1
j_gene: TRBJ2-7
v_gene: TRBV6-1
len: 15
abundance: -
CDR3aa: CASSRTDRESHEQYF
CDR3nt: TGTGCCAGCAGCCGCACGGACAGGGAGAGCCACGAGCAGTACTTC